The 18 T cell receptor beta chains below were found in one sample sequenced in a study of spatial heterogeneity in lung cancer (dated by TCRdb to the late 2010s). Receptor libraries were prepared by 5' RACE. Sequencing used a NextSeq 500. Starting from the raw public reads, TCRdb applied fastp trimming at Q25, assembled clones with MiXCR and retained in-frame beta chains. A single entry per CDR3 protein holds the most common genes and DNA from its merged rows. The sample contains some 7,200 distinct CDR3 sequences, 7.5% to 10% of them found a single time. 20% to 25% of the sample lies in the top ten. The sample's time point label, in plain terms: sample taken at primary tumor resection. The source was normal lung tissue next to the tumor, collected at surgery. The source is a male donor with early-stage non-small cell lung cancer.

This clonotype was seen repeatedly, ten times or more. The chain has TRBV28 and TRBJ1-4, with a tentative D call TRBD1 (5 bases). Germline CDR1 and CDR2: MDHEN and SYDVKM. V shed 8 bases and J shed 5 bases, with 15 bases lying between them. The CDR3 has 14 amino acids. The CDR3 DNA follows: TGTGCCAGCGGGACTTCCGAAAAGAATGAAAAACTGTTTTTT. Translation: CASGTSEKNEKLFF.

This clonotype has at least ten counts. This chain connects TRBV4-3 to TRBJ2-3; 11 nucleotides align to TRBD2. Per the germline V gene, CDR1 is LGHNA and CDR2 is YSLEER. V trimming: 5 bases; J trimming: 1 base; junction bases outside the gene matches: 5. The CDR3 extends over 16 amino acids. CDR3 DNA sequence: TGCGCCAGCAGCAAACTAGCGGGGGAGGGCACAGATACGCAGTATTTT. Translated: CASSKLAGEGTDTQYF.

There are many counts of this clonotype. The J gene is TRBJ2-1, the V gene TRBV4-2, with 7 positions matching TRBD1. Germline V gene lookup returns CDR1 LGHNA and CDR2 YNFKEQ. The CDR3 contains 13 residues. Losses at the gene ends were 5 bases for V and 5 bases for J; bases not matched to a gene: 3. CDR3 amino acids: CASSSQGNNEQFF. The DNA for the CDR3 is TGTGCCAGCAGCTCACAGGGGAACAATGAGCAGTTCTTC.

The chain combines TRBV6-1 with TRBJ2-7; unclear D gene. Looked up from germline, CDR1 is MNHNS and CDR2 is SASEGT. The CDR3 is made up of 14 amino acids. V dropped 6 bases and J dropped 4 bases, with 16 bases sitting between them. CDR3 sequence: CASRLSNTNYEQYF. The CDR3, as DNA: TGTGCCAGCAGATTATCCAACACGAATTACGAGCAGTACTTC.

Concerning this clonotype: In this CDR3 the conserved last residue, phenylalanine or tryptophan, is missing, so a read error is likely. No DNA is shown, since the ends of the CDR3 on it are uncertain; the CDR3 is the one TCRdb lists. The J gene is TRBJ2-7, the V gene TRBV7-2; TRBD2, the table's D call, lacks a check against the DNA. The CDR3 length equals 9 residues, ends included. Germline V CDR1 and CDR2: SGHTA, FQGNSA. The CDR3 reads CASSLAPSG.

The CDR3 DNA follows: TGCAGCGTTACCATCCGGGTCCTACTCTTCACAGATACGCAGTATTTT. Protein: CSVTIRVLLFTDTQYF. V gene TRBV29-1 combines with J gene TRBJ2-3, with D hard to call. The germline CDR1 and CDR2 sequences are SQVTM and ANQGSEA. CDR3 length: 16 residues. Trimming stripped 5 bases from V and 2 bases from J, with 20 bases between.

In this sample, this clonotype is medium-sized. The genes are TRBV10-3 and TRBJ2-2; D perhaps matches TRBD2 (6 bases). Per the germline V gene, CDR1 is ENHRY and CDR2 is SYGVKD. CDR3 length: 17 amino acids. The CDR3 sequence is CAIHPQGGAGNTGELFF. CDR3 bases: TGTGCAATCCACCCACAAGGCGGAGCGGGGAACACCGGGGAGCTGTTTTTT.

This clonotype appeared many times. V gene TRBV7-8 combines with J gene TRBJ1-4, with D perhaps matching TRBD1 (5 bases). This CDR3 is 16 amino acids long. The germline V gene encodes CDR1 SGHVS and CDR2 FQNEAQ. Trimming cost V 5 bases and J 5 bases, with 18 bases left between them. The CDR3: CASSLKGPGRNEKLFF. The CDR3 bases are TGTGCCAGCAGCCTCAAGGGGCCAGGGCGAAATGAAAAACTGTTTTTT.

This clonotype was observed at least ten times. V and J are TRBV20-1 and TRBJ1-5; 10 nucleotides line up with TRBD1. V was clipped by 6 bases and J by 2 bases; unmatched bases: 7. The length of the CDR3 is 15 residues. In germline, CDR1 is DFQATT, CDR2 SNEGSKA (reference sequence). CDR3 coding DNA: TGCAGTGCCCTGACAGGGGGCGCGCGCAATCAGCCCCAGCATTTT. It encodes CSALTGGARNQPQHF.

By frequency in the sample, this clonotype is medium-sized. The V call is TRBV7-9, the J call TRBJ1-6; D gene uncertain. V was cut by 0 bases and J by 7 bases, with 7 bases left in between. The CDR3 runs 14 residues. Per germline, CDR1 SEHNR and CDR2 FQNEAQ (reference sequence). The DNA for the CDR3 is TGTGCCAGCAGCTTAGCCCTAGCCAATTCACCCCTCCACTTT. It translates to CASSLALANSPLHF.

By proportion, this clonotype is medium-sized. The chain links TRBV25-1 to TRBJ1-6; possible D gene TRBD1, 6 bases. Trimming pared 6 bases from V and 5 bases from J, leaving 14 bases between. The germline V gene has CDR1 MGHDK and CDR2 SYGVNS. CDR3 length: 15 residues. The CDR3 sequence is CASRDSAGDNSPLHF. CDR3 nucleotides: TGTGCCAGCAGAGACAGCGCAGGGGATAATTCACCCCTCCACTTT.

This clonotype was counted many times. This chain connects TRBV7-2 to TRBJ2-1; 8 bases align to TRBD1. CDR3 length: 18 amino acids. The trim removed 0 bases at V and 0 bases at J, leaving 7 bases unmatched. Germline CDR1 is SGHTA and CDR2 is FQGNSA. The CDR3 loop reads CASSLAARTGSSYNEQFF. The CDR3 region has the DNA TGTGCCAGCAGCTTAGCCGCCCGGACAGGGAGCTCCTACAATGAGCAGTTCTTC.

This clonotype has only a few counts. The rearrangement uses TRBV12-3 or TRBV12-4 and TRBJ2-5, with 13 bases that match TRBD2. After removal of 7 bases from V and 4 bases from J, the junction contained 9 bases not matched to a gene. The CDR3 is made up of 16 amino acids. The CDR3 loop is CASTRTSGSLAETQYF. In DNA, the CDR3 is TGTGCCAGCACCCGGACTAGCGGGAGTTTGGCAGAGACCCAGTACTTC.

In its sample, this clonotype is medium-sized (0.01 to 0.1%). The V gene is TRBV6-6, the J gene TRBJ2-1; 8 bases line up with TRBD2. Per germline, CDR1 MNHNY and CDR2 SVGAGI (reference sequence). Trimming at V came to 6 bases and at J to 9 bases, leaving 7 bases not matched to a gene. CDR3 length: 13 amino acids. The CDR3 region is CASSSGGDTEQFF. CDR3 coding DNA: TGTGCCAGCAGCTCGGGGGGGGACACTGAGCAGTTCTTC.

The chain links TRBV15 to TRBJ2-1; TRBD2 aligns across 15 bases. V was clipped by 3 bases and J by 7 bases; unmatched bases: 7. The germline gives CDR1 LNHNV, CDR2 YYDKDF (reference sequence). The CDR3 sequence is 17 residues long. The CDR3 sequence is CATSSPLGLAGGNEQFF. DNA of the CDR3: TGTGCCACCAGCAGCCCTCTCGGACTAGCGGGAGGGAATGAGCAGTTCTTC.

In its sample, this clonotype is medium-sized (0.01 to 0.1%). The chain is built from TRBV7-9 and TRBJ2-6; D gene unclear. The V gene lost 7 bases and the J gene lost 1 base, with 5 bases spanning the gap. Germline lookup yields CDR1 SEHNR and CDR2 FQNEAQ (reference sequence). CDR3 length: 13 residues. The CDR3 bases are TGTGCCAGCACCGTATCTGGGGCCAACGTCCTGACTTTC. Protein product: CASTVSGANVLTF.

The table lists this clonotype with many counts. The J gene is TRBJ2-1, the V gene TRBV5-5; a weak D match, TRBD2 (5 bases). The CDR3 covers 14 residues. Germline CDR1 and CDR2: SGHKS and YYEKEE (reference sequence). Between the trimmed V and J ends, which lost 4 bases and 9 bases, there was a span of 17 bases. The chain's CDR3 is CASSPRTGLSEQFF. As DNA, the CDR3 is TGTGCCAGCAGCCCCAGAACGGGGTTGAGTGAGCAGTTCTTC.

This clonotype appeared many times. CDR3 nucleotide sequence: TGCAGTGCTAGGGTCAGCGGGGGGGCCAGAGATACGCAGTATTTT. Translated, it gives CSARVSGGARDTQYF. The rearrangement uses TRBV20-1 and TRBJ2-3, with 10 positions matching TRBD2. V lost 3 bases and J lost 5; bases outside the gene matches: 8. This CDR3 is 15 amino acids long. Looked up from germline, CDR1 is DFQATT and CDR2 is SNEGSKA (reference sequence).